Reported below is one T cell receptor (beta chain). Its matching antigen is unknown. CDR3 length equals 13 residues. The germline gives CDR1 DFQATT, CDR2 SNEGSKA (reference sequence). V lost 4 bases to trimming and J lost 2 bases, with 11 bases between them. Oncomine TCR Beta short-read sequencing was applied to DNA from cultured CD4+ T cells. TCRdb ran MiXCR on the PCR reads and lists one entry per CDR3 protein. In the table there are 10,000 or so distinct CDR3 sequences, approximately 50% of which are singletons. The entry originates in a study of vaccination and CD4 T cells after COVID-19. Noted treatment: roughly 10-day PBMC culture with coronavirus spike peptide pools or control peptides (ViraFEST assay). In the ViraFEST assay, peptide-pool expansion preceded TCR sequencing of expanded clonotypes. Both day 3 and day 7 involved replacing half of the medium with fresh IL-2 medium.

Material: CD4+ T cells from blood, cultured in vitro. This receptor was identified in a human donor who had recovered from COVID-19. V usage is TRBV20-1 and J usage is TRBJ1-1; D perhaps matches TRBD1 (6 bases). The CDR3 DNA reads TGCAGTGCTACGAAGGGGGATAACACTGAAGCTTTCTTT. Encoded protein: CSATKGDNTEAFF.